This record looks at one TCR beta chain sequence and its context. The antigen is unknown. The sample is drawn from a study of CD8+ T cells in alopecia areata. Study information: Tofacitinib was taken orally by treated patients, and the dose was 5 to 10 mg twice daily. Tofacitinib lasted 6 to 18 months, then 6 months off drug.

Overall study findings and caveats: Higher clonality than in normal scalp was seen in lesional scalp, especially alopecia totalis/universalis.

Lesional scalp punch biopsies and peripheral blood were collected from alopecia areata patients. Following extraction, RNA underwent reverse transcription to cDNA, which served as the sequencing template. Clones were sequenced by immunoSEQ multiplex PCR, and TCRdb holds only the in-frame ones, with some missing. This table has more than 90,000 clones, about two fifths appearing once. Between the trimmed V and J ends, which lost 5 bases and 5 bases, there was a span of 9 bases. The length of the CDR3 is 12 residues. CDR1 is SEHNR, CDR2 FQNEAQ, per germline (reference sequence). V usage is TRBV7-9 and J usage is TRBJ1-2; D remains unclear. Sequenced sample: CD4+ T cells sorted from blood. The sequence derives from a human donor with alopecia areata. The CDR3 nucleotides read TGTGCCAGCAGCCAAGAGGTATATGGCTACACCTTC. Translated, it gives CASSQEVYGYTF. Together with reference TRBV7-9 and TRBJ1-2, the CDR3 gives the full variable domain: DTGVSQNPRHKITKRGQNVTFRCDPISEHNRLYWYRQTLGQGPEFLTYFQNEAQLEKSRLLSDRFSAERPKGSFSTLEIQRTEQGDSAMYLCASSQEVYGYTFGSGTRLTVV.